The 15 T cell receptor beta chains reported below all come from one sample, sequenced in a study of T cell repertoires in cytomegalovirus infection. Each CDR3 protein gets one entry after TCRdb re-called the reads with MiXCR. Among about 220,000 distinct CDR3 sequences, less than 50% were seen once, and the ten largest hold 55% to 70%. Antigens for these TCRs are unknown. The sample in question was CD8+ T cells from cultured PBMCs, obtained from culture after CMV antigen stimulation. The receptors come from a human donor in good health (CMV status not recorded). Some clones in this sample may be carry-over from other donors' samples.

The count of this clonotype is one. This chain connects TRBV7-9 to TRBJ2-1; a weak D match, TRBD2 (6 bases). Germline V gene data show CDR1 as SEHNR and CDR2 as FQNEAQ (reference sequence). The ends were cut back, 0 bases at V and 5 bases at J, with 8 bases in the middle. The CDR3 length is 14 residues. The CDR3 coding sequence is TGTGCCAGCAGCTTAGCGTGGAGGGACAATGAGCAGTTCTTC. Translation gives CASSLAWRDNEQFF.

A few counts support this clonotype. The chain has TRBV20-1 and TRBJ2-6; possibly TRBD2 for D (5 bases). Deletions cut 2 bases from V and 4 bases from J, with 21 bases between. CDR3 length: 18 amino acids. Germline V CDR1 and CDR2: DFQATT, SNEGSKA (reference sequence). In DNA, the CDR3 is TGCAGTGCTAGAAACCCGGACGGGGAAAGTGGAGGGGCCAACGTCCTGACTTTC. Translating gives CSARNPDGESGGANVLTF.

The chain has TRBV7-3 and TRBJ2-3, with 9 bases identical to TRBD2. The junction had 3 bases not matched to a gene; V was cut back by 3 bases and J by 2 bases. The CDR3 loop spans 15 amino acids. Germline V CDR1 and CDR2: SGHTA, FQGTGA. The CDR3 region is CASSFAGGFTDTQYF. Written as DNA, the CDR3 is TGTGCCAGCAGCTTTGCGGGAGGGTTCACAGATACGCAGTATTTT.

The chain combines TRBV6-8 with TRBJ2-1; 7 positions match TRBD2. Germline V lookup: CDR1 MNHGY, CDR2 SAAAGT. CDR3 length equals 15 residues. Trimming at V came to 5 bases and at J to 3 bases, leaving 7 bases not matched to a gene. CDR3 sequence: CASSDLSGGYNEQFF. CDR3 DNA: TGTGCCAGCAGTGACCTGTCGGGGGGCTACAATGAGCAGTTCTTC.

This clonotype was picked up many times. CDR3 in DNA: TGTGCCAGCAGTGAAGCCAGCTCTGGGGCCAACGTCCTGACTTTC. Protein: CASSEASSGANVLTF. V usage is TRBV6-1 and J usage is TRBJ2-6; D is unclear. The CDR3 extends over 15 amino acids. V gave up 0 bases and J gave up 0 bases, with 3 bases separating them. Per the germline V gene, CDR1 is MNHNS and CDR2 is SASEGT.

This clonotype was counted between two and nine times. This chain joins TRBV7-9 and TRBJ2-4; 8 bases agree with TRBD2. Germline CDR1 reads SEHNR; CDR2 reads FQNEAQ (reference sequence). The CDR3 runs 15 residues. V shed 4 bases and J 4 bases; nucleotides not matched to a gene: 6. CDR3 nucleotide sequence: TGTGCCAGCAGCTCAAGCGGGGGTCTGAAAAACATTCAGTACTTC. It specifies CASSSSGGLKNIQYF.

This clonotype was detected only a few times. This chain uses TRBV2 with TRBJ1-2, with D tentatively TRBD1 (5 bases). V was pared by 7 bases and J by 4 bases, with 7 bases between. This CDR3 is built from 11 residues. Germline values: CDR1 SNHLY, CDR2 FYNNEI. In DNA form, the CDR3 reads TGTGCCAGCATCGACAGCTATGGCTACACCTTC. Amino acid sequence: CASIDSYGYTF.

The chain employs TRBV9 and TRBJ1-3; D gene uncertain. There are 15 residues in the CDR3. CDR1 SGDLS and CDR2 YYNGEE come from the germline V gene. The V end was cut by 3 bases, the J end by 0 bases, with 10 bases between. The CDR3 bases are TGTGCCAGCAGCGCGACCTTGAGCTCTGGAAACACCATATATTTT. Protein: CASSATLSSGNTIYF.

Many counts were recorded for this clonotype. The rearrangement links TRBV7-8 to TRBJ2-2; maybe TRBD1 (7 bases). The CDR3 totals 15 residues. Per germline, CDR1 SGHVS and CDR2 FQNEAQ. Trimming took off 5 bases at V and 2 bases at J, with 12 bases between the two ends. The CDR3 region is CASSAGQINTGELFF. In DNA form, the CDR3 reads TGTGCCAGCAGCGCGGGACAGATAAACACCGGGGAGCTGTTTTTT. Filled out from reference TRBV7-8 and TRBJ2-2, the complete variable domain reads GAGVSQSPRYKVAKRGQDVALRCDPISGHVSLFWYQQALGQGPEFLTYFQNEAQLDKSGLPSDRFFAERPEGSVSTLKIQRTQQEDSAVYLCASSAGQINTGELFFGEGSRLTVL.

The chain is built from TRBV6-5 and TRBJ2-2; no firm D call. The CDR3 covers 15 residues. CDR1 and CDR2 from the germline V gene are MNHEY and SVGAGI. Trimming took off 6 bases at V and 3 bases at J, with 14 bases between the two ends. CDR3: CASSLTTFYTGELFF. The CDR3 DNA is TGTGCCAGCAGCCTTACGACATTCTACACCGGGGAGCTGTTTTTT.

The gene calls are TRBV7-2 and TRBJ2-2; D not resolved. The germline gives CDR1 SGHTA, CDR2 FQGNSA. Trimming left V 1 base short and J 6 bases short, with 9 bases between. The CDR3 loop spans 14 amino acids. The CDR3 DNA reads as TGTGCCAGCAGCTTAGATTTAGGGCCCGGGGAGCTGTTTTTT. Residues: CASSLDLGPGELFF.

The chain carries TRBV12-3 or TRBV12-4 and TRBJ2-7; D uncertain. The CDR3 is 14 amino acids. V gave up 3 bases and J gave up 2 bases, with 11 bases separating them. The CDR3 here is CASSFGGLTYEQYF. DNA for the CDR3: TGTGCCAGCAGTTTTGGTGGGCTAACCTACGAGCAGTACTTC.

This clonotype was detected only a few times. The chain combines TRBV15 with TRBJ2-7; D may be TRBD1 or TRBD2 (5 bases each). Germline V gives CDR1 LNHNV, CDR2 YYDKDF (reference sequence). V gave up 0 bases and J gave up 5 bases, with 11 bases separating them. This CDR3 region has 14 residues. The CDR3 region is CATSREIRGHEQYF. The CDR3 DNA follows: TGTGCCACCAGCAGAGAGATAAGGGGACACGAGCAGTACTTC.

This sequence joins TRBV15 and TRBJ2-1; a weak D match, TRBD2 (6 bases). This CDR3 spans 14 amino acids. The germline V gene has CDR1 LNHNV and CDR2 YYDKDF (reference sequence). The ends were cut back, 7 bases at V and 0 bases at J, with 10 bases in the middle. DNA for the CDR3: TGTGCCACCAAAGGAGGGAGCTCCTACAATGAGCAGTTCTTC. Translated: CATKGGSSYNEQFF.

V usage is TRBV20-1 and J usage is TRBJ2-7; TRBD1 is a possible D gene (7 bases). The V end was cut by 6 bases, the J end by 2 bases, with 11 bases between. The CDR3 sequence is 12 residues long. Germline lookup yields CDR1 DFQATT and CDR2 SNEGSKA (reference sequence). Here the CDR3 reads CSARDRAYEQYF. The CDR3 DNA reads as TGCAGTGCGCGGGACAGAGCCTACGAGCAGTACTTC.